This entry lists 31 T cell receptor beta chains sequenced from one sample in a study of T cell responses to AZD1222 COVID-19 vaccine. Profiling relied on immunoSEQ multiplex PCR, and the TCRdb table lists in-frame clones only, not all of them. The table shows about 100,000 clones, with about 87% occurring only once. This material consisted of peripheral blood, taken on day 0 of AZD1222 vaccination. Receptors originate from an adult in good health.

The gene calls are TRBV7-9 and TRBJ2-5; possibly TRBD1 or TRBD2 for D (5 bases each). CDR1 SEHNR and CDR2 FQNEAQ come from the germline V gene (reference sequence). This CDR3 has 12 amino acids. Trimming removed 6 bases from V and 5 bases from J, with 10 bases in between. The CDR3 DNA is TGTGCCAGCAGGTACGGGGACGAGACCCAGTACTTC. It translates to CASRYGDETQYF.

The V gene is TRBV6-2 or TRBV6-3, the J gene TRBJ1-1; D is unclear. V was cut by 0 bases and J by 1 base, with 9 bases left in between. CDR1 and CDR2 (germline): MNHEY, SVGEGT. This CDR3 is built from 15 residues. CDR3 loop: CASSYSRRQNTEAFF. CDR3 sequence (DNA): TGTGCCAGCAGTTACTCGCGAAGACAGAACACTGAAGCTTTCTTT.

This sequence joins TRBV6-5 and TRBJ1-2; 12 nucleotides align to TRBD1. Unmatched junction bases numbered 9, after V lost 8 bases and J lost 8 bases. CDR1 MNHEY and CDR2 SVGAGI come from the germline V gene. This CDR3 has 14 amino acids. The CDR3 DNA follows: TGTGCCAGCCTGAGCTCCGGGACAGGGGGCGGCTACACCTTC. This codes for CASLSSGTGGGYTF.

There are a few counts of this clone. This chain links TRBV6-1 with TRBJ1-1; no clear D gene. The CDR3 sequence is 13 residues long. Germline V gene sequence: CDR1 MNHNS, CDR2 SASEGT. V gave up 3 bases and J gave up 5 bases, with 10 bases separating them. The CDR3 loop is CASSDTPGTEAFF. CDR3 nucleotide sequence: TGTGCCAGCAGTGACACCCCGGGAACTGAAGCTTTCTTT.

The rearrangement uses TRBV11-2 and TRBJ2-3; the D is unclear. Germline assignment: CDR1 SGHAT and CDR2 FQNNGV. V lost 5 bases, J lost 3 bases, and 15 bases lay in between. This CDR3 is built from 15 residues. CDR3 sequence reads: CASSPRNSMTDTQYF. The CDR3 region has the DNA TGTGCCAGCAGCCCCCGGAATAGCATGACAGATACGCAGTATTTT.

This clone was counted a single time. The chain has TRBV12-3 or TRBV12-4 and TRBJ1-1, with D hard to call. The CDR3 extends over 11 amino acids. V lost 2 bases and J 8 bases, leaving 6 bases between the germline ends. CDR3 sequence (DNA): TGTGCCAGCAGTTTAAACAGAGAAGCTTTCTTT. Its translation: CASSLNREAFF.

The chain is built from TRBV5-6 and TRBJ1-3; D perhaps matches TRBD1 (5 bases). The germline V gene has CDR1 SGHDT and CDR2 YYEEEE. Trimming shortened V by 3 bases and J by 5 bases, and 12 bases separated the two germline ends. The CDR3 has 14 residues. The CDR3 nucleotides are TGTGCCAGCAGCTCGCGGGACCGCCGAAACACCATATATTTT. Its translation: CASSSRDRRNTIYF.

This rearrangement joins TRBV29-1 to TRBJ2-7; D not certain. CDR1 is SQVTM and CDR2 is ANQGSEA in the germline V gene. This CDR3 spans 12 amino acids. The V end lost 0 bases, the J end lost 5 bases, and 8 bases lay between the germline ends. In nucleotides, the CDR3 is TGCAGCGTTGAAGATTCCGGAAACGAGCAGTACTTC. Amino acids: CSVEDSGNEQYF.

V usage is TRBV2 and J usage is TRBJ2-1; possibly TRBD1 or TRBD2 for D (6 bases each). V was trimmed by 4 bases and J by 0 bases, leaving 7 bases between them. The germline gives CDR1 SNHLY, CDR2 FYNNEI. This CDR3 is built from 14 residues. As DNA, the CDR3 is TGTGCCAGCAGTGGGGGGGCCTCCTACAATGAGCAGTTCTTC. Protein sequence: CASSGGASYNEQFF. The entire variable domain, with the rest obtained from reference TRBV2 and TRBJ2-1, is as follows: EPEVTQTPSHQVTQMGQEVILRCVPISNHLYFYWYRQILGQKVEFLVSFYNNEISEKSEIFDDQFSVERPDGSNFTLKIRSTKLEDSAMYFCASSGGASYNEQFFGPGTRLTVL.

This chain uses TRBV20-1 with TRBJ2-1; D is undetermined. The germline CDR1 and CDR2 sequences are DFQATT and SNEGSKA (reference sequence). V was trimmed by 3 bases and J by 7 bases, leaving 13 bases between them. The CDR3 runs to 13 residues. This chain's CDR3 is CSASPGGGNEQFF. CDR3 DNA sequence: TGCAGTGCTAGTCCGGGTGGTGGGAATGAGCAGTTCTTC.

The V gene is TRBV27, the J gene TRBJ2-2, with TRBD2 identical over 15 bases. V shed 6 bases, J shed 7 bases, and the junction held 6 bases outside the gene matches. In germline, CDR1 is MNHEY, CDR2 SMNVEV (reference sequence). The CDR3 runs 16 residues. CDR3 DNA sequence: TGTGCCAGCAGAGGACTAGCGGGAGGGGGAAACGGGGAGCTGTTTTTT. This gives the protein CASRGLAGGGNGELFF.

The chain recombines TRBV7-6 with TRBJ1-6, with D unclear. The germline V gene has CDR1 SGHVS and CDR2 FNYEAQ. Trimming pared 0 bases from V and 9 bases from J, leaving 15 bases between. This CDR3 has 16 residues. This CDR3 reads CASSLAVGIAGSPLHF. The CDR3 nucleotides read TGTGCCAGCAGCTTAGCGGTGGGGATTGCGGGTTCACCCCTCCACTTT.

The CDR3 nucleotides are TGTGCCAGCAGTGCCGGGACAGGGTATGGCTACACCTTC. Translating gives CASSAGTGYGYTF. The V and J genes are TRBV6-4 and TRBJ1-2; 9 positions match TRBD1. The CDR3 loop spans 13 amino acids. Germline lookup yields CDR1 MRHNA and CDR2 SNTAGT. J was trimmed by 5 bases and V by 4 bases; bases with no gene match: 2.

The chain's CDR3 is CASSYSGANVLTF. The CDR3 DNA follows: TGTGCCAGCAGTTACTCTGGGGCCAACGTCCTGACTTTC. The chain has TRBV6-6 and TRBJ2-6; D not resolved. V lost 0 bases and J 3 bases, leaving 0 bases between the germline ends. The germline V gene encodes CDR1 MNHNY and CDR2 SVGAGI (reference sequence). The CDR3 is 13 amino acids.

The chain has TRBV5-1 and TRBJ2-3; 7 nucleotides align to TRBD2. This CDR3 is 15 amino acids long. Germline assignment: CDR1 SGHRS and CDR2 YFSETQ. With 0 bases clipped from V and 2 bases from J, the junction kept 3 bases outside the gene matches. In nucleotides, the CDR3 is TGCGCCAGCAGCTTGGCGAGCGGGGTCACAGATACGCAGTATTTT. It translates to CASSLASGVTDTQYF.

This clone has a single count. The V and J genes are TRBV29-1 and TRBJ1-4, with D maybe TRBD1 (5 bases). The germline gives CDR1 SQVTM, CDR2 ANQGSEA. V lost 5 bases, J lost 5 bases, and 12 bases lay in between. The CDR3 runs to 13 residues. The CDR3 DNA sequence: TGCAGCGTTTCGGGACGGCAGAATGAAAAACTGTTTTTT. This sequence encodes CSVSGRQNEKLFF.

This chain links TRBV3-1 (or the pseudogene TRBV3-2) with TRBJ2-3; TRBD2 matches 7 bases. From germline, CDR1 is LGHDT and CDR2 YNNKEL (reference sequence). The J segment lost 3 bases and the V segment lost 0 bases, leaving 18 bases of the junction unmatched. The CDR3 is 20 amino acids. CDR3 nucleotides: TGTGCCAGCAGCCAAGATCTTCCCCTTGTACTGGCGGGAGCGACAGATACGCAGTATTTT. Amino acid sequence: CASSQDLPLVLAGATDTQYF.

The gene calls are TRBV6-5 and TRBJ2-3, with D possibly being TRBD2 (6 bases). Per germline, CDR1 MNHEY and CDR2 SVGAGI. Trimming stripped 1 base from V and 4 bases from J, with 15 bases between. The CDR3 consists of 16 residues. The CDR3 loop reads CASSYLGPSAADTQYF. CDR3 in DNA: TGTGCCAGCAGTTACTTGGGCCCTAGCGCAGCAGATACGCAGTATTTT.

This chain connects TRBV4-1 to TRBJ2-7; 11 bases align to TRBD1. The junction had 17 bases not matched to a gene; V was cut back by 5 bases and J by 2 bases. CDR3 length equals 19 residues. Germline V gene lookup returns CDR1 MGHRA and CDR2 YSYEKL. CDR3 in DNA: TGCGCCAGCAGCATCGTCAGGACAGGGGGCTTAATGGGCGCCTACGAGCAGTACTTC. Its translation is CASSIVRTGGLMGAYEQYF.

The chain has TRBV2 and TRBJ2-7, with D hard to call. The CDR3 covers 14 residues. Germline V gene sequence: CDR1 SNHLY, CDR2 FYNNEI. V was shortened by 6 bases and J by 2 bases, with 14 bases between the two germline ends. The CDR3 DNA is TGTGCCAGCAGGGGGTATGCTCCGACCTACGAGCAGTACTTC. Amino acid sequence: CASRGYAPTYEQYF.

This clone has only one observation. The chain joins TRBV6-1 to TRBJ1-5; possible D gene TRBD1, 5 bases. Deletions cut 3 bases from V and 5 bases from J, with 11 bases between. The germline V gene has CDR1 MNHNS and CDR2 SASEGT. The CDR3 has 14 residues. This CDR3 reads CASSDKGRDQPQHF. For the CDR3, the DNA is TGTGCCAGCAGTGATAAGGGGCGTGATCAGCCCCAGCATTTT.

The V call is TRBV7-2, the J call TRBJ2-1; a possible D gene is TRBD1 (6 bases). Trimming cost V 4 bases and J 4 bases, with 8 bases left between them. The CDR3 covers 13 residues. Looked up from germline, CDR1 is SGHTA and CDR2 is FQGNSA. In DNA form, the CDR3 reads TGTGCCAGCAGCTCCGACAGGTACAATGAGCAGTTCTTC. Translation: CASSSDRYNEQFF.

The chain employs TRBV6-5 and TRBJ2-1; 8 bases line up with TRBD2. The CDR3 length is 15 residues. Unmatched junction bases numbered 11, after V lost 6 bases and J lost 7 bases. Germline CDR1 is MNHEY and CDR2 is SVGAGI. The CDR3 DNA follows: TGTGCCAGCAGCCGGGGCCAACTAGCGGCTAATGAGCAGTTCTTC. Protein product: CASSRGQLAANEQFF.

CDR3 sequence reads: CASSLRQPGTYGYTF. The CDR3 DNA reads TGTGCCAGTAGTCTTCGACAGCCGGGGACTTATGGCTACACCTTC. The rearrangement joins TRBV19 to TRBJ1-2; possibly TRBD1 for D (5 bases). The CDR3 has 15 residues. V lost 5 bases, J lost 5 bases, and 18 bases lay in between. Germline CDR1 and CDR2: LNHDA and SQIVND (reference sequence).

The chain links TRBV7-9 to TRBJ2-7, with 7 bases fitting TRBD1. The CDR3 length is 16 residues. V gave up 3 bases and J gave up 4 bases; unmatched junction bases: 12. Germline V gene data show CDR1 as SEHNR and CDR2 as FQNEAQ (reference sequence). In nucleotides, the CDR3 is TGTGCCAGCAGCTTGGGGTTGACCGGGACAGAGTACGAGCAGTACTTC. Translated, it gives CASSLGLTGTEYEQYF.

The chain is built from TRBV29-1 and TRBJ2-1; a weak D match, TRBD1 (5 bases). The V and J ends lost 2 bases and 0 bases respectively, with 14 bases between them. Germline values: CDR1 SQVTM, CDR2 ANQGSEA. The CDR3 runs to 16 residues. CDR3 nucleotide sequence: TGCAGCGTTGAAAAGACAGTTGCCCCCTCCTACAATGAGCAGTTCTTC. Translating gives CSVEKTVAPSYNEQFF.

This rearrangement joins TRBV3-1 (or the pseudogene TRBV3-2) to TRBJ1-4; no clear D gene. The CDR3 runs to 15 residues. V was pared by 4 bases and J by 1 base, with 10 bases between. CDR1 and CDR2 from the germline V gene are LGHDT and YNNKEL (reference sequence). CDR3 amino acids: CASSPQWGTNEKLFF. CDR3 bases: TGTGCCAGCAGCCCCCAGTGGGGAACTAATGAAAAACTGTTTTTT.

This clone was seen more than once but under ten times. The V and J genes are TRBV27 and TRBJ2-7; TRBD1 agrees at 11 bases. Germline loops: CDR1 MNHEY, CDR2 SMNVEV (reference sequence). The junction had 5 bases not matched to a gene; V was cut back by 6 bases and J by 4 bases. CDR3 length: 14 residues. In DNA, the CDR3 is TGTGCCAGCAGATCCGGGACAGGGGGGTACGAGCAGTACTTC. It specifies CASRSGTGGYEQYF.

V usage is TRBV6-1 and J usage is TRBJ2-5; TRBD1 or TRBD2 may be the D gene (7 bases each). This CDR3 comprises 16 residues. Per germline, CDR1 MNHNS and CDR2 SASEGT. Trimming shortened V by 3 bases and J by 3 bases, and 17 bases separated the two germline ends. The CDR3 here is CASSEALTGREETQYF. The CDR3 DNA follows: TGTGCCAGCAGTGAGGCCCTGACAGGGAGGGAAGAGACCCAGTACTTC.

V gene TRBV6-5 combines with J gene TRBJ1-2; D perhaps matches TRBD1 (5 bases). CDR3 length equals 12 residues. CDR1 and CDR2 (germline): MNHEY, SVGAGI. V shed 6 bases and J shed 4 bases, with 9 bases lying between them. This CDR3 reads CASSPDSYGYTF. The CDR3 DNA sequence: TGTGCCAGCAGCCCCGACAGCTATGGCTACACCTTC.

This clone was counted a few times. The J gene is TRBJ1-4, the V gene TRBV10-3; the D is unclear. Germline assignment: CDR1 ENHRY and CDR2 SYGVKD. CDR3 length: 13 residues. Trimming stripped 0 bases from V and 14 bases from J, with 13 bases between. This CDR3 is CAISESLGMRLFF. The DNA for the CDR3 is TGTGCCATCAGTGAGTCCTTGGGCATGCGCCTGTTTTTT.